This TCR beta chain was captured by sequencing in a study of identifying expanded T cells in peripheral blood. The data were produced by immunoSEQ multiplex PCR, yet TCRdb's version contains in-frame clones alone and is incomplete. Here the sample spans some 75,000 clones, about 90% being singletons. The origin of this receptor is a person aged 18-69 years in good health. Sequencing was done on a sample of blood.

The CDR3 DNA is TGTGCCAGCAGCCCATCCCGGTCGGGTGAGCAGTTCTTC. Its protein product is CASSPSRSGEQFF. The chain is built from TRBV7-6 and TRBJ2-1; no firm D call. The CDR3 runs to 13 residues. V lost 5 bases to trimming and J lost 9 bases, with 14 bases between them. The germline V gene has CDR1 SGHVS and CDR2 FNYEAQ.